This T cell receptor beta chain was captured by sequencing in a study of blood T cell repertoires in COVID-19. Study overall: The United States, Italy and Spain were the sources of the acute and convalescent COVID-19 samples. The cDNA or gDNA used as material had been derived from T cells, B-cell-depleted T cells, or PBMCs.

The authors' processing: Nucleated cell counts were estimated from reference gene primer amplification. Here immunoSEQ multiplex PCR was the method, and the copy in TCRdb shows in-frame clones only, minus some. That table furnishes V, J and clone size, whereas the DNA furnished D and trimming. Here the sample spans roughly 250,000 clones, roughly 90% being singletons. Sequenced sample: peripheral blood. The source is a woman aged 25-40 years with acute or convalescent COVID-19.

The chain's CDR3 is CSVLYTAYEQYF. In DNA, the CDR3 is TGCAGCGTGCTCTATACTGCCTACGAGCAGTACTTC. This sequence joins TRBV29-1 and TRBJ2-7; D is unresolved. Germline lookup yields CDR1 SQVTM and CDR2 ANQGSEA. CDR3 length: 12 amino acids. V dropped 6 bases and J dropped 2 bases, with 11 bases sitting between them.